Following are 18 T cell receptor beta chains from one sample sequenced in a study of blood T cell repertoires in COVID-19. This table comes from immunoSEQ multiplex PCR, and its TCRdb copy is limited to in-frame clones, with some not included. The sample lists 140,000 or so clones, over 75% occurring once. The sequenced sample was peripheral blood. These receptor sequences come from a woman between 50 and 59 years old with acute or convalescent COVID-19.

The V and J genes are TRBV3-1 (or the pseudogene TRBV3-2) and TRBJ2-7, with D unresolved. This CDR3 is 14 amino acids long. CDR1 and CDR2 (germline): LGHDT, YNNKEL (reference sequence). V dropped 5 bases and J dropped 4 bases, with 15 bases sitting between them. The CDR3 nucleotides are TGTGCCAGCAGCTCCGAGTTTCCGTTGTACGAGCAGTACTTC. It specifies CASSSEFPLYEQYF.

The chain has TRBV5-1 and TRBJ2-2, with TRBD1 identical over 8 bases. CDR3 size: 17 residues. Germline CDR1 and CDR2: SGHRS and YFSETQ. J was trimmed by 3 bases and V by 3 bases; bases with no gene match: 10. This CDR3 reads CASSYTQGGFYTGELFF. CDR3 bases: TGCGCCAGCAGCTATACACAGGGGGGTTTTTACACCGGGGAGCTGTTTTTT.

The V call is TRBV21-1, the J call TRBJ1-2; TRBD1, as called in the table, went unchecked against the DNA. TRBV21-1 is listed as a pseudogene. The length of the CDR3 is 15 residues. The DNA of the CDR3 is TGTGCCAGCAGCAAAGTGTACAGGGGGCACTATGGCTACACCTTC. This translates into CASSKVYRGHYGYTF.

This clone was counted only a few times. The rearrangement uses TRBV6-6 and TRBJ1-2, with TRBD1 matching over 8 bases. J gave up 6 bases and V 4 bases, and 7 bases lay outside the gene matches. CDR3 length: 14 residues. The germline CDR1 and CDR2 sequences are MNHNY and SVGAGI (reference sequence). CDR3 in amino acids: CASSFPGGGNGYTF. As DNA, the CDR3 is TGTGCCAGCAGTTTCCCAGGGGGCGGGAATGGCTACACCTTC.

The chain has TRBV7-6 and TRBJ2-5, with D maybe TRBD1 (5 bases). There are 13 residues in the CDR3. Deletions cut 3 bases from V and 4 bases from J, with 9 bases between. Germline V gene sequence: CDR1 SGHVS, CDR2 FNYEAQ. The CDR3 bases are TGTGCCAGCAGCTTCAGGGTAGGAGAGACCCAGTACTTC. This translates into CASSFRVGETQYF.

This rearrangement joins TRBV3-1 (or the pseudogene TRBV3-2) to TRBJ1-3, with a tentative D call TRBD1 (5 bases). Germline CDR1 LGHDT, CDR2 YNNKEL (reference sequence). V was pared by 3 bases and J by 0 bases, with 15 bases between. The CDR3 has 17 residues. Here the CDR3 DNA reads TGTGCCAGCAGCCAGACCCAGGGACTGATCTCTGGAAACACCATATATTTT. Protein product: CASSQTQGLISGNTIYF.

The V call is TRBV13, the J call TRBJ1-4; D unclear. This CDR3 is built from 14 residues. The germline V and J ends were trimmed by 2 bases and 4 bases, with 8 bases remaining between them. Germline V lookup: CDR1 PRHDT, CDR2 FYEKMQ (reference sequence). The CDR3 sequence is CASSLRENNEKLFF. CDR3 nucleotides: TGTGCCAGCAGCTTAAGGGAGAATAATGAAAAACTGTTTTTT.

This chain joins TRBV12-5 and TRBJ1-5, with a weak D call TRBD1 (6 bases). This CDR3 comprises 14 residues. From germline, CDR1 is LGHNT and CDR2 FRNRAP. The germline V and J ends were trimmed by 2 bases and 5 bases, with 10 bases remaining between them. This CDR3 reads CASGLQGLDQPQHF. CDR3 bases: TGTGCTAGTGGTTTGCAGGGGCTTGATCAGCCCCAGCATTTT.

This chain links TRBV6-2 or TRBV6-3 with TRBJ2-2; 15 bases agree with TRBD2. J was trimmed by 5 bases and V by 5 bases; bases with no gene match: 9. The CDR3 contains 18 residues. CDR1 is MNHEY, CDR2 SVGEGT, per germline. CDR3 in DNA: TGTGCCAGCAGTCGGCCGGGACTAGCGGGGGGAAGGACCGGGGAGCTGTTTTTT. Translating gives CASSRPGLAGGRTGELFF.

The genes are TRBV27 and TRBJ1-1; 7 bases align to TRBD1. The CDR3 length is 14 residues. V lost 8 bases, J lost 10 bases, and 16 bases stayed unmatched. CDR1 and CDR2 (germline): MNHEY, SMNVEV (reference sequence). CDR3 sequence: CASRLSGQDSLAFF. Written as DNA, the CDR3 is TGTGCCAGCCGATTGAGCGGACAGGACAGTTTAGCTTTCTTT.

The chain recombines TRBV7-2 with TRBJ1-5, with 7 bases identical to TRBD1. Germline assignment: CDR1 SGHTA and CDR2 FQGNSA. This CDR3 spans 14 amino acids. V lost 8 bases to trimming and J lost 7 bases; unmatched junction nucleotides: 11. CDR3 in amino acids: CASAGRQGGQPQHF. CDR3 coding DNA: TGTGCCAGCGCTGGCAGACAGGGCGGGCAGCCCCAGCATTTT.

The chain carries TRBV7-2 and TRBJ1-3, with 7 bases aligning to TRBD1. Germline V gene data show CDR1 as SGHTA and CDR2 as FQGNSA. V dropped 0 bases and J dropped 4; count of bases not matched to a gene: 6. This CDR3 region has 16 residues. In DNA form, the CDR3 reads TGTGCCAGCAGCTTAGCCACAGGGGCGGGAGGAAACACCATATATTTT. It codes for CASSLATGAGGNTIYF.

The rearrangement links TRBV7-6 to TRBJ2-1; D call uncertain. This CDR3 region has 14 residues. The germline gives CDR1 SGHVS, CDR2 FNYEAQ. Trimming left V 1 base short and J 5 bases short, with 9 bases between. Here the CDR3 reads CASSLVAVDNEQFF. CDR3 coding DNA: TGTGCCAGCAGCTTAGTTGCGGTCGACAATGAGCAGTTCTTC.

V is TRBV27 and J is TRBJ1-5; D perhaps matches TRBD1 (6 bases). CDR1 and CDR2 from the germline V gene are MNHEY and SMNVEV (reference sequence). Trimming took off 4 bases at V and 3 bases at J, with 13 bases between the two ends. The CDR3 has 15 amino acids. The CDR3 spells CASSSRQDSNQPQHF. CDR3 in DNA: TGTGCCAGCAGTTCTAGACAGGACTCCAATCAGCCCCAGCATTTT.

V usage is TRBV12-5 and J usage is TRBJ1-6; D unclear. V lost 7 bases and J 2 bases, leaving 6 bases between the germline ends. The CDR3 consists of 13 residues. Germline CDR1 and CDR2: LGHNT and FRNRAP. This CDR3 is CASAFAYNSPLHF. The CDR3 nucleotides read TGTGCTAGTGCCTTCGCCTATAATTCACCCCTCCACTTT. The full variable domain, its missing parts supplied by reference TRBV12-5 and TRBJ1-6, is DARVTQTPRHKVTEMGQEVTMRCQPILGHNTVFWYRQTMMQGLELLAYFRNRAPLDDSGMPKDRFSAEMPDATLATLKIQPSEPRDSAVYFCASAFAYNSPLHFGNGTRLTVT.

This chain connects TRBV5-1 to TRBJ2-5; D remains ambiguous. The CDR3 is made up of 14 amino acids. The germline V gene encodes CDR1 SGHRS and CDR2 YFSETQ. The V and J ends lost 1 base and 4 bases respectively, with 11 bases between them. CDR3 loop: CASSLTTNRETQYF. The CDR3 nucleotides read TGCGCCAGCAGCTTGACCACGAACAGAGAGACCCAGTACTTC.

V and J are TRBV27 and TRBJ2-5, with a weak D call TRBD2 (6 bases). The CDR3 loop spans 15 amino acids. Germline V gene lookup returns CDR1 MNHEY and CDR2 SMNVEV (reference sequence). Trimming stripped 3 bases from V and 1 base from J, with 12 bases between. In DNA form, the CDR3 reads TGTGCCAGCAGTTTCCGGGGGTCAGGCCAAGAGACCCAGTACTTC. This sequence encodes CASSFRGSGQETQYF.

The V and J genes are TRBV6-5 and TRBJ2-7; no firm D call. V was clipped by 7 bases and J by 0 bases, with 10 bases between them. CDR1 and CDR2 from the germline V gene are MNHEY and SVGAGI. CDR3 length: 13 residues. The CDR3 DNA sequence: TGTGCCAGCAAGAGAGCGCTCTCCTACGAGCAGTACTTC. Translation gives CASKRALSYEQYF.